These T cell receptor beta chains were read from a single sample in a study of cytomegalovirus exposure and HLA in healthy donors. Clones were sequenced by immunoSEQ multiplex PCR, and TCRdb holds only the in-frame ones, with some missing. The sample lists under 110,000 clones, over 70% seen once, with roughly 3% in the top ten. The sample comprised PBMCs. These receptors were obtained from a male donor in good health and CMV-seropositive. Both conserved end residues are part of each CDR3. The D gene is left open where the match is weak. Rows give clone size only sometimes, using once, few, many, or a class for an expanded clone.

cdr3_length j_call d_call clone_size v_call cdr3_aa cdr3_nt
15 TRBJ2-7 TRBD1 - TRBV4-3 CASSQEGGKGYEQYF TGCGCCAGCAGCCAAGAAGGGGGCAAAGGCTACGAGCAGTACTTC
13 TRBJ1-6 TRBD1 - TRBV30 CACSGGTNSPLHF TGTGCCTGTTCAGGGGGGACTAATTCACCCCTCCACTTT
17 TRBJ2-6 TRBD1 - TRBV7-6 CASSFGQGAPGANVLTF TGTGCCAGCAGCTTCGGACAGGGGGCGCCCGGGGCCAACGTCCTGACTTTC
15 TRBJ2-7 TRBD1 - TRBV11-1 CASSSGQGQHYEQYF TGTGCCAGCAGCTCGGGACAGGGGCAGCACTACGAGCAGTACTTC
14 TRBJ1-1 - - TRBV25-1 CASSEPGANTEAFF TGTGCCAGCAGTGAGCCAGGGGCGAACACTGAAGCTTTCTTT
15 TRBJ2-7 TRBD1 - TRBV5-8 CASSPGQAGSYEQYF TGTGCCAGCAGCCCGGGACAGGCGGGCTCCTACGAGCAGTACTTC
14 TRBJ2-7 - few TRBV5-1 CASSLAPGVYEQYF TGCGCCAGCAGCTTGGCCCCAGGTGTCTACGAGCAGTACTTC
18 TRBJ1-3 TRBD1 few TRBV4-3 CASSQDVAGGSGVDTIYF TGCGCCAGCAGCCAAGATGTGGCAGGGGGGAGTGGGGTGGACACCATATATTTT
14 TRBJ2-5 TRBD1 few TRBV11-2 CASKWTGTGETQYF TGTGCCAGCAAGTGGACAGGGACGGGTGAGACCCAGTACTTC
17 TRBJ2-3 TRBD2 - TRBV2 CASSDSWSGGAVDTQYF TGTGCCAGCAGTGATAGCTGGAGCGGGGGGGCTGTAGATACGCAGTATTTT